This is a list of T cell receptor beta chains from one sample in a study of T cell repertoires in cytomegalovirus infection. These TCRs' antigens remain unknown. TCRdb analysed the reads with MiXCR anew, one entry per CDR3 protein. The table has around 49,000 distinct CDR3 sequences, about 18% seen once. The sequences come from CD8+ T cells from cultured PBMCs, collected from culture after CMV antigen stimulation. All receptors derive from a human donor in good health (CMV status not recorded). Some clones in this sample may be carry-over from other donors' samples. Both conserved end residues are part of each CDR3. Size is omitted from some rows. Given values are once, few, many or a class for expanded clones.

j_gene: TRBJ2-5; v_gene: TRBV3-1; abundance: few; CDR3aa: CASSQDWGTGWKTQYF
j_gene: TRBJ2-6; v_gene: TRBV27; abundance: few; CDR3aa: CASSASGANVLTF
j_gene: TRBJ2-3; v_gene: TRBV6-6; abundance: -; CDR3aa: CAIETGLAADTQYF
j_gene: TRBJ2-3; v_gene: TRBV7-6; abundance: few; CDR3aa: CASSLRDTLAGERDTQYF
j_gene: TRBJ2-7; v_gene: TRBV6-5; abundance: few; CDR3aa: CASRAIETEYYEQYF
j_gene: TRBJ2-1; v_gene: TRBV12-3/TRBV12-4; abundance: few; CDR3aa: CASTLGNRNNEQFF
j_gene: TRBJ2-7; v_gene: TRBV7-6; abundance: -; CDR3aa: CASSPTGSEQYF
j_gene: TRBJ2-2; v_gene: TRBV28; abundance: -; CDR3aa: CASTFRGRDTGELFF
j_gene: TRBJ1-1; v_gene: TRBV7-6; abundance: few; CDR3aa: CASSPNSFEAFF
j_gene: TRBJ1-4; v_gene: TRBV27; abundance: -; CDR3aa: CASSEDRNEKLFF
j_gene: TRBJ1-5; v_gene: TRBV6-2/TRBV6-3; abundance: -; CDR3aa: CASSYSKDRAYSNQPQHF
j_gene: TRBJ1-5; v_gene: TRBV7-9; abundance: few; CDR3aa: CASSLGKGGPVLSNQPQHF
j_gene: TRBJ1-5; v_gene: TRBV7-6; abundance: -; CDR3aa: CATSEAAGQPQHF
j_gene: TRBJ2-7; v_gene: TRBV7-6; abundance: few; CDR3aa: CASSLAITGSPYEQYF
j_gene: TRBJ2-7; v_gene: TRBV9; abundance: many; CDR3aa: CASSVGASGSYEQYF
j_gene: TRBJ2-7; v_gene: TRBV9; abundance: -; CDR3aa: CASSGGTSGYEQYF
j_gene: TRBJ2-1; v_gene: TRBV11-2; abundance: many; CDR3aa: CASSLVGSYNEQFF
j_gene: TRBJ1-1; v_gene: TRBV4-2; abundance: few; CDR3aa: CASSQVTGLTEAFF
j_gene: TRBJ2-3; v_gene: TRBV7-2; abundance: -; CDR3aa: CASSYFDTDTQYF
j_gene: TRBJ2-7; v_gene: TRBV2; abundance: few; CDR3aa: CASGTTGSYEQYF
j_gene: TRBJ2-7; v_gene: TRBV11-2; abundance: -; CDR3aa: CASSQGRGTEQYF
j_gene: TRBJ2-3; v_gene: TRBV7-3; abundance: -; CDR3aa: CASSPSRGGDTQYF
j_gene: TRBJ2-1; v_gene: TRBV28; abundance: -; CDR3aa: CASSLSLAGVHNEQFF
j_gene: TRBJ2-2; v_gene: TRBV2; abundance: few; CDR3aa: CASTVTLANTGELFF
j_gene: TRBJ2-7; v_gene: TRBV7-2; abundance: -; CDR3aa: CASSLKVRVASYEQYF
j_gene: TRBJ1-1; v_gene: TRBV12-3/TRBV12-4; abundance: -; CDR3aa: CASSPPTAGRTEAFF
j_gene: TRBJ2-3; v_gene: TRBV27; abundance: -; CDR3aa: CASSSGGGTQYF
j_gene: TRBJ2-7; v_gene: TRBV7-9; abundance: -; CDR3aa: CASSRDRDGVGEQYF
j_gene: TRBJ2-7; v_gene: TRBV27; abundance: many; CDR3aa: CASSLLGRHYEQYF
j_gene: TRBJ2-5; v_gene: TRBV12-3/TRBV12-4; abundance: -; CDR3aa: CASSLEGETQYF
j_gene: TRBJ1-2; v_gene: TRBV24-1; abundance: -; CDR3aa: CATSDDSYGYTF
j_gene: TRBJ2-1; v_gene: TRBV29-1; abundance: -; CDR3aa: CSVVWAASSYNEQFF
j_gene: TRBJ1-2; v_gene: TRBV6-6; abundance: few; CDR3aa: CASSFVGPKTYGYTF
j_gene: TRBJ2-1; v_gene: TRBV7-2; abundance: -; CDR3aa: CASSPSGLAGRYNEQFF
j_gene: TRBJ2-5; v_gene: TRBV11-2; abundance: -; CDR3aa: CASSPGLAGGWSQTQYF
j_gene: TRBJ1-2; v_gene: TRBV27; abundance: medium-sized; CDR3aa: CASSLSTGAYGYTF
j_gene: TRBJ2-1; v_gene: TRBV15; abundance: many; CDR3aa: CATSRDFLAGGNNEQFF
j_gene: TRBJ1-1; v_gene: TRBV29-1; abundance: few; CDR3aa: CSVEEWAEEAFF
j_gene: TRBJ1-2; v_gene: TRBV6-2/TRBV6-3; abundance: few; CDR3aa: CASSLLVSGANYGYTF
j_gene: TRBJ2-2; v_gene: TRBV7-2; abundance: many; CDR3aa: CASSLGVLAGASTGELFF
j_gene: TRBJ2-5; v_gene: TRBV7-2; abundance: many; CDR3aa: CASSQEGSIYEGETQYF
j_gene: TRBJ2-2; v_gene: TRBV27; abundance: -; CDR3aa: CASSWDTGELFF
j_gene: TRBJ2-1; v_gene: TRBV11-2; abundance: few; CDR3aa: CASSPRGGREGLSYNEQFF
j_gene: TRBJ1-1; v_gene: TRBV7-6; abundance: few; CDR3aa: CASSLSQGVEAFF
j_gene: TRBJ1-5; v_gene: TRBV12-3/TRBV12-4; abundance: -; CDR3aa: CASSLGASYSNQPQHF
j_gene: TRBJ2-1; v_gene: TRBV7-9; abundance: few; CDR3aa: CASSLGAGTINEQFF
j_gene: TRBJ2-7; v_gene: TRBV7-2; abundance: few; CDR3aa: CASSTGTRGSYEQYF
j_gene: TRBJ2-3; v_gene: TRBV20-1; abundance: -; CDR3aa: CSARGLDRPRDTQYF
j_gene: TRBJ1-4; v_gene: TRBV7-2; abundance: many; CDR3aa: CASSAPTTGIYEKLFF
j_gene: TRBJ2-6; v_gene: TRBV7-2; abundance: few; CDR3aa: CASSPRQLQPSGANVLTF
j_gene: TRBJ1-2; v_gene: TRBV7-9; abundance: few; CDR3aa: CASSLDLGGRYGYTF
j_gene: TRBJ2-7; v_gene: TRBV7-2; abundance: many; CDR3aa: CASSLGSAEQYF